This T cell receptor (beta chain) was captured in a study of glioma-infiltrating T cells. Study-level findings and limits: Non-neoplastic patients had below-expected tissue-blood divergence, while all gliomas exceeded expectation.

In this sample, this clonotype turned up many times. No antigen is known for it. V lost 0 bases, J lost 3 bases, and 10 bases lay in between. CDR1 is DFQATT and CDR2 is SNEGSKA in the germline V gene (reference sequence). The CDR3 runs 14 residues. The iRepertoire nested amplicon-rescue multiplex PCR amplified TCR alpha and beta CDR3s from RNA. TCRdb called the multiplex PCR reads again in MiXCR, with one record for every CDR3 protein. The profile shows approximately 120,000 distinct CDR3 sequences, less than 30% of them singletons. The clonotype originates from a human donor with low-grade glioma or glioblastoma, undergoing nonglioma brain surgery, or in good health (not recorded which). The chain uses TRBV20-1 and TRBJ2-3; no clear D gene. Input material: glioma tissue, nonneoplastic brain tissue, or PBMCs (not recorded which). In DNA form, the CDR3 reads TGCAGTGCTAGAGATCCTGGCGCAACAGATACGCAGTATTTT. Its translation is CSARDPGATDTQYF.